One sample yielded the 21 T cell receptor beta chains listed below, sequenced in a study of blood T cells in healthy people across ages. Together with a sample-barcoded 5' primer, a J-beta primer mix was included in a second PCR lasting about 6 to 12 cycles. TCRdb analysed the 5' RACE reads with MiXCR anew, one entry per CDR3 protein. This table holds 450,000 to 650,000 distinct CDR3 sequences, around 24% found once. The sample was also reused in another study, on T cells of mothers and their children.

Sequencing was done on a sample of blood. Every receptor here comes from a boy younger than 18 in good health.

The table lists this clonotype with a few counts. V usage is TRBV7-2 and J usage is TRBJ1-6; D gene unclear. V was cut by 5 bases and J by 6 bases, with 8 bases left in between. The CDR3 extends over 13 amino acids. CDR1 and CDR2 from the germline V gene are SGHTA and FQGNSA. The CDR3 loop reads CASSGHINSPLHF. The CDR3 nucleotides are TGTGCCAGCAGCGGGCATATTAATTCACCCCTCCACTTT.

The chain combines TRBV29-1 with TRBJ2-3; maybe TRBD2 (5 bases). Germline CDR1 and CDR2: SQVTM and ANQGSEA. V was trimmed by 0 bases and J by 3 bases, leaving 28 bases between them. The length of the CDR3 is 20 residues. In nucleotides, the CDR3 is TGCAGCGTTGAAGATCGTAGAAGATATCTTCTAGCATTGGGGACAGATACGCAGTATTTT. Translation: CSVEDRRRYLLALGTDTQYF.

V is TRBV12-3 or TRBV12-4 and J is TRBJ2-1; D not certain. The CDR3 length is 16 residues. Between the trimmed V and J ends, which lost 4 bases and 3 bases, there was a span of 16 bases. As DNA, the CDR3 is TGTGCCAGCAGTTCCTATTCTGGGATCTTCTACAATGAGCAGTTCTTC. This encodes CASSSYSGIFYNEQFF.

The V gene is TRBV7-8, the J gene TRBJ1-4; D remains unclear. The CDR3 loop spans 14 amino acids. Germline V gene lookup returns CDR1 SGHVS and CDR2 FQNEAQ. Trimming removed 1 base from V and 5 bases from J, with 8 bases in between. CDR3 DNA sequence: TGTGCCAGCAGCTTAGTGGCAGCCAATGAAAAACTGTTTTTT. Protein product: CASSLVAANEKLFF.

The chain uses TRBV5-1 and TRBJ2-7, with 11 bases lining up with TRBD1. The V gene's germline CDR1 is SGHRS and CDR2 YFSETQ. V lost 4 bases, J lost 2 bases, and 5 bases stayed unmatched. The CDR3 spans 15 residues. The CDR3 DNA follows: TGCGCCAGCAGCCCGCGGACAGGGGGCACCTACGAGCAGTACTTC. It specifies CASSPRTGGTYEQYF.

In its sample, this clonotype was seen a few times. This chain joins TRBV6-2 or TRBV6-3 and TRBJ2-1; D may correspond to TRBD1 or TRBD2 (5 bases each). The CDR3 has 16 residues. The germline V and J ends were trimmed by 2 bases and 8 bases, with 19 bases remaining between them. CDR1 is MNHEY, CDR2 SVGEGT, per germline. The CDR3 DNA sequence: TGTGCCAGCAGTTACGGTCGTAGAGGGGTGAAATATGAGCAGTTCTTC. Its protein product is CASSYGRRGVKYEQFF.

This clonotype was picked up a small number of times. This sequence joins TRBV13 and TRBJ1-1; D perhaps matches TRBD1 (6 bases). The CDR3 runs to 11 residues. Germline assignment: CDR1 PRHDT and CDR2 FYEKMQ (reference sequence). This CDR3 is CATGENTEAFF. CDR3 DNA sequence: TGTGCGACAGGTGAGAACACTGAAGCTTTCTTT. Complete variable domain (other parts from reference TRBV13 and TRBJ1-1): AAGVIQSPRHLIKEKRETATLKCYPIPRHDTVYWYQQGPGQDPQFLISFYEKMQSDKGSIPDRFSAQQFSDYHSELNMSSLELGDSALYFCATGENTEAFFGQGTRLTVV.

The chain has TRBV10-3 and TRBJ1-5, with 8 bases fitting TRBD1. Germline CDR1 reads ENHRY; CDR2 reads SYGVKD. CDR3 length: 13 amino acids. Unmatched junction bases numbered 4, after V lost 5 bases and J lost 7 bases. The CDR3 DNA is TGTGCCATCAGTTCAGGGGGCCGACAGCCCCAGCATTTT. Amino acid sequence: CAISSGGRQPQHF.

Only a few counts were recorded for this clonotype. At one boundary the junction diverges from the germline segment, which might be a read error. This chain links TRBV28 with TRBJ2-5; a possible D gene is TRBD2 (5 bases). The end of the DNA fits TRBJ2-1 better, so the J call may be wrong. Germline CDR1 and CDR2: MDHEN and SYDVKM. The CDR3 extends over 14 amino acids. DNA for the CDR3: TGTGCCAGCAGTCTCGCGGGTGTCTACAATGTGCAGTTCTTC. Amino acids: CASSLAGVYNVQFF.

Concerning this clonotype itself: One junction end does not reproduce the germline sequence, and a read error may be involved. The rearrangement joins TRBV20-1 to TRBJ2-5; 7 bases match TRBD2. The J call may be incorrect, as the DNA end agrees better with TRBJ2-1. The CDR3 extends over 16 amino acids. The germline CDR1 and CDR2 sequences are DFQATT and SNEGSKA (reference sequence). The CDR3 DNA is TGCGGTGCTAGGCCGCGACTAGCCGGCCCAAGGGTTGAGCAGTTCTTC. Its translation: CGARPRLAGPRVEQFF.

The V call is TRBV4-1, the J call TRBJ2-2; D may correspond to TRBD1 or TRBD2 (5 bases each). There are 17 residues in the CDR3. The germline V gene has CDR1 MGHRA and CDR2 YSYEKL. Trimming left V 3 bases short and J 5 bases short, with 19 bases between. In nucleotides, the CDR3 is TGCGCCAGCAGCCAGGGGCTTTGGACTCTGGGTACCGGGGAGCTGTTTTTT. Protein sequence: CASSQGLWTLGTGELFF.

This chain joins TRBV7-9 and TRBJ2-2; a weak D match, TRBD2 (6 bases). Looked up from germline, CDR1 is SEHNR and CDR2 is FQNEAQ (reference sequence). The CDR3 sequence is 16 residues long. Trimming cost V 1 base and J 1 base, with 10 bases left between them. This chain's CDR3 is CASSLGQGGNTGELFF. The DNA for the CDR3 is TGTGCCAGCAGCTTAGGGCAGGGAGGGAACACCGGGGAGCTGTTTTTT.

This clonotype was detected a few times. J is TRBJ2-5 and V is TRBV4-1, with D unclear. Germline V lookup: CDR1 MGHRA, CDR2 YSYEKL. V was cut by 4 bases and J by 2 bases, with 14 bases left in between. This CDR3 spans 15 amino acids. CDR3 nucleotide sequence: TGCGCCAGCAGCCTGCAAGAAAGGGAACAAGAGACCCAGTACTTC. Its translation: CASSLQEREQETQYF.

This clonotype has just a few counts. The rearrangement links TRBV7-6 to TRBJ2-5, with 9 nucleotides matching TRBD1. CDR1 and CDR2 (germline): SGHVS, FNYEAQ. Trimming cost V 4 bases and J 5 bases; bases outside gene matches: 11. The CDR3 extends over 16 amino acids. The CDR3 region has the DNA TGTGCCAGCAGCTCTTTGGGACAGGGCCCTGGGGAGACCCAGTACTTC. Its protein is CASSSLGQGPGETQYF.

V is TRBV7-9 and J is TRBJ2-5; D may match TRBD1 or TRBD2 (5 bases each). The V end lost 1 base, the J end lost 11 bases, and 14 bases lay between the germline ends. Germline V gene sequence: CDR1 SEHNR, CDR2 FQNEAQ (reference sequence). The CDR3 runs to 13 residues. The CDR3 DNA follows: TGTGCCAGCAGCTTAGAAACGTCGGGACCTCAGTACTTC. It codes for CASSLETSGPQYF.

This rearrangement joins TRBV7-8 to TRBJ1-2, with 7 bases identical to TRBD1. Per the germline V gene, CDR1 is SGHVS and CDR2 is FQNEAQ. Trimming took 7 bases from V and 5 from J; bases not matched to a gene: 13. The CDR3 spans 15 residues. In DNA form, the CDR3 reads TGTGCCAGCACTCCAGGCGGAGGGGGCGCTTATGGCTACACCTTC. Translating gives CASTPGGGGAYGYTF.

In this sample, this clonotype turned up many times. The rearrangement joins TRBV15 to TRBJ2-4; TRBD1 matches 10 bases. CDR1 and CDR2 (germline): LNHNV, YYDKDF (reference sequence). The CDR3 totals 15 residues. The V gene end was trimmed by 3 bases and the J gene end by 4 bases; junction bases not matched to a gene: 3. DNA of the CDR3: TGTGCCACCAGCAGGCCGGGACAGGGGAAAAACATTCAGTACTTC. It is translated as CATSRPGQGKNIQYF. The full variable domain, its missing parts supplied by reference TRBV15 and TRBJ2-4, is DAMVIQNPRYQVTQFGKPVTLSCSQTLNHNVMYWYQQKSSQAPKLLFHYYDKDFNNEADTPDNFQSRRPNTSFCFLDIRSPGLGDTAMYLCATSRPGQGKNIQYFGAGTRLSVL.

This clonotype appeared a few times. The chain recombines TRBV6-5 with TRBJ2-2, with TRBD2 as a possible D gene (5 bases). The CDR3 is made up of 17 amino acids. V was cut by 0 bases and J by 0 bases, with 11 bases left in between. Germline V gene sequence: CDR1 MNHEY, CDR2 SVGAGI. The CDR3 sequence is CASSYSTGWANTGELFF. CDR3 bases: TGTGCCAGCAGTTACTCGACGGGGTGGGCGAACACCGGGGAGCTGTTTTTT.

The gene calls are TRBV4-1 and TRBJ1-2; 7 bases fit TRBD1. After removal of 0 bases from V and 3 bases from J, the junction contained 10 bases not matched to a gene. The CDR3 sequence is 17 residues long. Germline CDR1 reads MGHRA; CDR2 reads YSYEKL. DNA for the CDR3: TGCGCCAGCAGCCAAGATCCCCCAGTACAGGGGTACTATGGCTACACCTTC. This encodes CASSQDPPVQGYYGYTF.

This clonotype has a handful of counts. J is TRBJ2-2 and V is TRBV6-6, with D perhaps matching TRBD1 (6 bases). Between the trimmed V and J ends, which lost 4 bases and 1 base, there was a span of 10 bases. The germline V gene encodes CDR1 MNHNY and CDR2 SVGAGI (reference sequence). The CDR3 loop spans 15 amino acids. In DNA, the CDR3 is TGTGCCAGCAGTTCGACAGGTCAGAACACCGGGGAGCTGTTTTTT. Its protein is CASSSTGQNTGELFF.

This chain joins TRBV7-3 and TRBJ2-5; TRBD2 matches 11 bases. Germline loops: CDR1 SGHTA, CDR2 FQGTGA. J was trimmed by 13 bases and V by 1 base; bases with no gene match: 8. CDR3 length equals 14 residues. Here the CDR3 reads CASSLRLAGGLPYF. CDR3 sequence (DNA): TGTGCCAGCAGCTTAAGGCTAGCGGGAGGCCTACCGTACTTC.